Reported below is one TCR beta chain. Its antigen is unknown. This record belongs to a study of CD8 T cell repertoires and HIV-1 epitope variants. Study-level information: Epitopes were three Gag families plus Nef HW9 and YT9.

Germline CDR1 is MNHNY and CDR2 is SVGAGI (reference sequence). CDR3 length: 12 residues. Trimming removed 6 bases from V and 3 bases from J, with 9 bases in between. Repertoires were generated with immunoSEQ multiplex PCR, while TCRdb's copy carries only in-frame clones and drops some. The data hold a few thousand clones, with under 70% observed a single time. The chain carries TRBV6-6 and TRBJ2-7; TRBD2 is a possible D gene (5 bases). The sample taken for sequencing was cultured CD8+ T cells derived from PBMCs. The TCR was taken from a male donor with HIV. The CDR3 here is CASRPTSYEQYF. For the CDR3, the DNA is TGTGCCAGCAGGCCCACTAGCTACGAGCAGTACTTC.